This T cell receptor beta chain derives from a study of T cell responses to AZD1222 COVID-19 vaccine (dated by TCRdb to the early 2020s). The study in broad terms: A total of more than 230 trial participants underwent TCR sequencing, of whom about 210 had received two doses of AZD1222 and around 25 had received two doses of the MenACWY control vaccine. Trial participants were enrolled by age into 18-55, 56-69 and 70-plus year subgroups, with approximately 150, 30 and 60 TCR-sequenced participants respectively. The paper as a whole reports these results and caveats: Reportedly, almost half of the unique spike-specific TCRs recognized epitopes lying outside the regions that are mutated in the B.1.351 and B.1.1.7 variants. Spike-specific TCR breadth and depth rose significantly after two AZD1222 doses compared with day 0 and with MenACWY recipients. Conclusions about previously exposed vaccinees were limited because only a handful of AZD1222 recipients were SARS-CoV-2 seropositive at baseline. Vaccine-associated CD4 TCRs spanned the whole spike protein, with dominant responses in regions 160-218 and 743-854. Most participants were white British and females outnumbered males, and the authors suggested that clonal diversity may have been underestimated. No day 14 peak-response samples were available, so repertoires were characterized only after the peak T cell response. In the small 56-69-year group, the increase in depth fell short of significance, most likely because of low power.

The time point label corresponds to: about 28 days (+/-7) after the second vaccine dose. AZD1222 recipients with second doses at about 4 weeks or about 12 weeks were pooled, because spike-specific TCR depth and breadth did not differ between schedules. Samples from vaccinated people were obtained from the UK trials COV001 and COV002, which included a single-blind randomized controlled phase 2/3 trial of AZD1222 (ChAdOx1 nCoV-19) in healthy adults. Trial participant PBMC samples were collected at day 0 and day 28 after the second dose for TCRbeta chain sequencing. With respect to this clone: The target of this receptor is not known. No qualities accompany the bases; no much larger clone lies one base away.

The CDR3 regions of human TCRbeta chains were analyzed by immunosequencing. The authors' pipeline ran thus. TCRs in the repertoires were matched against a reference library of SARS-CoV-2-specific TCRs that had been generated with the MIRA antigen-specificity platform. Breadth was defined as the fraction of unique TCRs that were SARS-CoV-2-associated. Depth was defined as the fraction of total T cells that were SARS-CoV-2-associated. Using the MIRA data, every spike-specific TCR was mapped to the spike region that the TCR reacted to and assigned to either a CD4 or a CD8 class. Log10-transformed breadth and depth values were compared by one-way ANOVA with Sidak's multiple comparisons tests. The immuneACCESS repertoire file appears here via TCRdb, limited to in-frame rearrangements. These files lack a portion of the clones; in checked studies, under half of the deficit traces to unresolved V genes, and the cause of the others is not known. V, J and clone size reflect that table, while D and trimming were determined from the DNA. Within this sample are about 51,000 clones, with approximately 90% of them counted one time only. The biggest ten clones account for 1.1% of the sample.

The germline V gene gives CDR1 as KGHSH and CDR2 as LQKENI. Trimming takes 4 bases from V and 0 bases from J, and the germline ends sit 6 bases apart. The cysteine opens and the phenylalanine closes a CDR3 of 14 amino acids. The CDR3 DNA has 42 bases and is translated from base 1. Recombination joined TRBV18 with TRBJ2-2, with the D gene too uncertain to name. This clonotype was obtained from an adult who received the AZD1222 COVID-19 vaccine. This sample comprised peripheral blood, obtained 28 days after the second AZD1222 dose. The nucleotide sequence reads TGTGCCAGCTCACTCTACTCGAACACCGGGGAGCTGTTTTTT. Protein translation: CASSLYSNTGELFF.